Listed below are T cell receptor beta chains from one sample, sequenced in a study of T cell changes during pregnancy in multiple sclerosis. Clones were read by immunoSEQ multiplex PCR, and TCRdb kept only the in-frame ones, dropping some. This sample has approximately 21,000 clones, with 70% to 90% found just once. The specimen comprised CD8+ T cells from peripheral blood mononuclear cells, sampled in the first trimester of pregnancy. These receptor sequences come from a female donor in good health, enrolled as a control in a pregnancy study. Each CDR3 is given without its conserved first and last residue. Each record gives: V gene, J gene, CDR3 protein.

TRBV4-1	TRBJ2-7	ASSQDFLGASYEQY
TRBV6-4	TRBJ2-6	ASSEGQISGANVLT
TRBV7-9	TRBJ1-4	ASSLGTGGGEKLF
TRBV30	TRBJ2-1	AWSVTGGSYNEQF
TRBV6-6	TRBJ2-1	ASSLSGVSYNEQF
TRBV19	TRBJ2-7	ASTPAVGGTYEQY
TRBV5-1	TRBJ1-1	ASSRTGTDEAF
TRBV21-1	TRBJ2-3	ASSMGRQGFTDTQY
TRBV28	TRBJ2-1	ASQGGGSGMNNEQF
TRBV9	TRBJ1-3	ASSAYQVGSPGNTIY
TRBV19	TRBJ1-5	ASSIDAGDSNQPQH
TRBV5-1	TRBJ2-3	ASSLASRADTQY
TRBV6-1	TRBJ1-5	ASSDGEGGNQPQH
TRBV7-8	TRBJ2-1	ASSLRDRGGSYNEQF
TRBV5-6	TRBJ2-5	ASSLVRGAETQY
TRBV9	TRBJ1-5	ASSVTGGSNQPQH